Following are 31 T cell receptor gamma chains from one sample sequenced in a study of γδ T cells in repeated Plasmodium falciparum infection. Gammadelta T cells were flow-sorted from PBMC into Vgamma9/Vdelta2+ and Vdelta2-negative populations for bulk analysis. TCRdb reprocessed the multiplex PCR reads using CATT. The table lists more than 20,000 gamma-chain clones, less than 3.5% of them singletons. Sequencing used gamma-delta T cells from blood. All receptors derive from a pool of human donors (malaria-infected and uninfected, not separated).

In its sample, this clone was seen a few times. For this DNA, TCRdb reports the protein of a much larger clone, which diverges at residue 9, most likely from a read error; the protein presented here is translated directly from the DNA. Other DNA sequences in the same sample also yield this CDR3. CDR3 sequence: CALWVRYKELF. The DNA for the CDR3 is TGTGCCTTGTGGGTCCGGTATAAGGAACTCTTT. A V gene of TRGV9 was called, but no J gene was assigned. CDR3 length: 11 amino acids. Germline V lookup: CDR1 GITISATS, CDR2 ISYDGTV (reference sequence).

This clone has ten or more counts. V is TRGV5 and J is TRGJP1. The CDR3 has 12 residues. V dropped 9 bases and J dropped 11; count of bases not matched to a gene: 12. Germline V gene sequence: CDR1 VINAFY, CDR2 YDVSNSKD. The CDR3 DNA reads TGTGCCACCGGCGGCGGTAGCTGGTTCAAGATATTT. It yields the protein CATGGGSWFKIF.

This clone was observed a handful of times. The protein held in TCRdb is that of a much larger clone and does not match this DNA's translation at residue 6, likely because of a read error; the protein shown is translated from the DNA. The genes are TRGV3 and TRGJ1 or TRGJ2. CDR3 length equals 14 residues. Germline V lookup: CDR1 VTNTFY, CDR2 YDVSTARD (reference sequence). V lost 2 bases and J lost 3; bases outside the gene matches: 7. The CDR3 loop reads CATWDMNLYYKKLF. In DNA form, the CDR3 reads TGTGCCACCTGGGACATGAATCTTTATTATAAGAAACTCTTT.

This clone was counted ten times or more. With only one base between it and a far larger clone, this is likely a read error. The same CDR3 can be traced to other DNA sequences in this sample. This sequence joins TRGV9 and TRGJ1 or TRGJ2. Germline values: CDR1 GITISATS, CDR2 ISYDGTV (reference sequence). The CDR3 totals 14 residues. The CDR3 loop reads CALWEVPNYYKKLF. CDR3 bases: TGTGCCTTGTGGGAGGTCCCGAATTATTATAAGAAGCTCTTT.

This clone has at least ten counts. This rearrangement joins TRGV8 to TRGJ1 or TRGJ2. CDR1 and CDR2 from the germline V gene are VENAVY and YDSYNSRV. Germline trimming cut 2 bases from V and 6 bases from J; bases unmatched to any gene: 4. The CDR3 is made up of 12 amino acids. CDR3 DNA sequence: TGTGCCACCTGGGATAAGTGTTATAAGAAACTCTTT. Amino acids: CATWDKCYKKLF.

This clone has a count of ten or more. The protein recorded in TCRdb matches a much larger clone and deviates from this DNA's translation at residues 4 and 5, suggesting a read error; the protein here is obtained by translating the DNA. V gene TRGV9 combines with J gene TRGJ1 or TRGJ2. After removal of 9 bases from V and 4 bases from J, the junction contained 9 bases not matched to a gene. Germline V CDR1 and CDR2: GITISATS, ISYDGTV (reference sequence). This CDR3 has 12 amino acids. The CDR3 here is CALRGDYYKKLF. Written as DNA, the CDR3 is TGTGCCTTGAGGGGGGACTATTATAAGAAACTCTTT.

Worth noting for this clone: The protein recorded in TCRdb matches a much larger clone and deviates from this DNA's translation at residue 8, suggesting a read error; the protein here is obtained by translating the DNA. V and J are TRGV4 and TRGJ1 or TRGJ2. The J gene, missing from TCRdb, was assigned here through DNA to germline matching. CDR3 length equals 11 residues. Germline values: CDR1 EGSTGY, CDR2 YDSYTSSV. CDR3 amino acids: CATWDKYRKLF. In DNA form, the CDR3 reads TGTGCCACCTGGGATAAGTATAGGAAACTCTTT.

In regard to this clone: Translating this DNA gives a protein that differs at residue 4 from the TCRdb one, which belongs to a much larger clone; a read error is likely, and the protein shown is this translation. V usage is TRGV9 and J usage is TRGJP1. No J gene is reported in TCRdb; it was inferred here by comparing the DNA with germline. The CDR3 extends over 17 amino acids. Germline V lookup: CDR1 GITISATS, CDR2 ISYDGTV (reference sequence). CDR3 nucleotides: TGTGCCTTGCGGGAGCCCCGAACTTATACCACTGGTTGGTTCAAGATATTT. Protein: CALREPRTYTTGWFKIF.

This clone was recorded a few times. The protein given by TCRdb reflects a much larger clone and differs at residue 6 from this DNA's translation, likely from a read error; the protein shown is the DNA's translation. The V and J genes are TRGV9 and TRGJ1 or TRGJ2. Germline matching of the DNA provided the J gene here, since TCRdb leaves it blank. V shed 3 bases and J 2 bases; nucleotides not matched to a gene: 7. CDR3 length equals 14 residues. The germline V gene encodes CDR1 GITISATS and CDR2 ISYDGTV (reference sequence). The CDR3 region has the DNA TGTGCCTTGTGGGAGATAGTGGATTATTATAAGAAACTCTTT. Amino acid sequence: CALWEIVDYYKKLF.

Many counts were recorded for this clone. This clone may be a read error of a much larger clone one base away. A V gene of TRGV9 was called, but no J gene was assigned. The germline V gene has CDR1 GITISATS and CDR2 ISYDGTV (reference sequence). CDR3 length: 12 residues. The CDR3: CALWPTRRKELF. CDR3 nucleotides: TGTGCCTTGTGGCCTACCCGGCGCAAGGAACTCTTT.

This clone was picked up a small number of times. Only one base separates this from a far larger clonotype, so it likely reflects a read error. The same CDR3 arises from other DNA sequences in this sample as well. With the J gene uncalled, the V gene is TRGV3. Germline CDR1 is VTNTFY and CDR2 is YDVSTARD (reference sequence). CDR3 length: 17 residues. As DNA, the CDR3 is TGTGCCACCTGGGACAGGCCGTCTGCTCCCCGTGATTGGATCAAGACATTT. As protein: CATWDRPSAPRDWIKTF.

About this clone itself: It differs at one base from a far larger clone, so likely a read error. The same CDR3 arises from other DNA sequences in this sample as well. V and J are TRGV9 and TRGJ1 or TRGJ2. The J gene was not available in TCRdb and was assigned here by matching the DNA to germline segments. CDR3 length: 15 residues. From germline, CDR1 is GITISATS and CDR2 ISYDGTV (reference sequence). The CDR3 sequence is CALWEPPRGYYKKLF. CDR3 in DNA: TGTGCCCTGTGGGAGCCCCCAAGAGGCTACTATAAGAAACTCTTT.

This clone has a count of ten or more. DNA of the CDR3: TGTGCCACCTGGGACGTGCAGCAAAAAAAGAAACTCTTT. Its protein product is CATWDVQQKKKLF. The J gene is TRGJ1 or TRGJ2, the V gene TRGV5. Germline V lookup: CDR1 VINAFY, CDR2 YDVSNSKD. Unmatched junction bases numbered 12, after V lost 3 bases and J lost 10 bases. The CDR3 covers 13 residues.

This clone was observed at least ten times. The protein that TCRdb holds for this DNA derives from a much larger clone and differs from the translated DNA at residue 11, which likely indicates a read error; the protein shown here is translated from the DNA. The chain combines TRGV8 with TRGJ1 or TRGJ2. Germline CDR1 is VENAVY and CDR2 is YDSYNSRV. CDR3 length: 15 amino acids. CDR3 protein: CATWDIPADYHKKLF. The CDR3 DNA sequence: TGTGCCACCTGGGATATCCCGGCGGATTATCATAAGAAACTCTTT.

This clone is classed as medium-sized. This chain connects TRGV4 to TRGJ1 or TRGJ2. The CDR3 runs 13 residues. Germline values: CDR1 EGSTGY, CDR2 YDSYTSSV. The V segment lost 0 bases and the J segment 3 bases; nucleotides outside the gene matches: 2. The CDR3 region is CATWDGRYYKKLF. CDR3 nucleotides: TGTGCCACCTGGGATGGGCGTTATTATAAGAAACTCTTT.

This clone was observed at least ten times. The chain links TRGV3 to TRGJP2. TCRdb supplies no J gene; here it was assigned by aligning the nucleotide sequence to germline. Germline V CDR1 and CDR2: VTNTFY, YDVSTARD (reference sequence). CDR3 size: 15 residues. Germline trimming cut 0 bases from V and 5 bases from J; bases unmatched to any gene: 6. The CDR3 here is CATWDRRPSDWIKTF. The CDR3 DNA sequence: TGTGCCACCTGGGACAGGCGGCCCAGTGATTGGATCAAGACGTTT.

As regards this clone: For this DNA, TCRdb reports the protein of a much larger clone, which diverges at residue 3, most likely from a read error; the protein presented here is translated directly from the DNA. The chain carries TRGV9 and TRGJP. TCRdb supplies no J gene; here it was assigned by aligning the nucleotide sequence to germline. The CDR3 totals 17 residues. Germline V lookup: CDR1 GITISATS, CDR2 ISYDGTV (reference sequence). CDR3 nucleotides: TGTGCCTCGTGGGTACTCCTCCAAGAGTTGGGCAAAAAAATCAAGGTATTT. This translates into CASWVLLQELGKKIKVF.

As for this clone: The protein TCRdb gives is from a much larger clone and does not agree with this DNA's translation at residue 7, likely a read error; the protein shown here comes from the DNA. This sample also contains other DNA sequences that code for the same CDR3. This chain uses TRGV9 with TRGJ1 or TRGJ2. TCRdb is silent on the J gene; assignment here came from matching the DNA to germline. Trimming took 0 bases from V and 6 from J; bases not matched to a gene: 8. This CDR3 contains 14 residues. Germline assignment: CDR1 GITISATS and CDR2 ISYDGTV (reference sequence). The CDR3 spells CALWEVRGSYKKLF. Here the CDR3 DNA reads TGTGCCTTGTGGGAGGTGCGTGGGAGTTATAAGAAACTCTTT.

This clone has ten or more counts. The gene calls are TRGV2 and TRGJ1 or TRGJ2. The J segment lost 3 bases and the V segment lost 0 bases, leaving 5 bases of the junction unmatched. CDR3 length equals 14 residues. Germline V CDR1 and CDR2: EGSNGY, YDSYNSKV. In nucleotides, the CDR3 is TGTGCCACCTGGGACGGGGCCGGTTATTATAAGAAACTCTTT. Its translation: CATWDGAGYYKKLF.

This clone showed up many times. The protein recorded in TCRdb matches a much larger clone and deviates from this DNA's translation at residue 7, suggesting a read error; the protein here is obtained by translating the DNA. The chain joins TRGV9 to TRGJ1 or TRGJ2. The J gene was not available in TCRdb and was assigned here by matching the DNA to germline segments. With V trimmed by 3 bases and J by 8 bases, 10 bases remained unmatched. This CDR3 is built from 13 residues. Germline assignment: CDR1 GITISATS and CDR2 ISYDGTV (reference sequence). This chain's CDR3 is CALWEPNGNKKLF. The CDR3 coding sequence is TGTGCCTTGTGGGAGCCTAACGGGAATAAGAAACTCTTT.

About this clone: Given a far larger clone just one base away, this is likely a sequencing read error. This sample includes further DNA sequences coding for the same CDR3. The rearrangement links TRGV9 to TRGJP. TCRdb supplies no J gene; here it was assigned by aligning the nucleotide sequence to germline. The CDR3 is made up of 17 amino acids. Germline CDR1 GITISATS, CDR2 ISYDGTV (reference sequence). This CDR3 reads CALWEDQGELGKKIKVF. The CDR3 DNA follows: TGTGCCTTGTGGGAGGACCAGGGAGAGTTGGGCAAAAAGATCAAGGTATTT.

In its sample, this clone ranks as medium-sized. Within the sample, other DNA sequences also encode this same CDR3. Written as DNA, the CDR3 is TGTGCCTTGTGGGAGGTGCCCTATTATTATAAGAAACTCTTT. The encoded protein is CALWEVPYYYKKLF. V usage is TRGV9 and J usage is TRGJ1 or TRGJ2. Germline V CDR1 and CDR2: GITISATS, ISYDGTV (reference sequence). The CDR3 consists of 14 residues. V was pared by 0 bases and J by 2 bases, with 4 bases of the junction left unmatched.

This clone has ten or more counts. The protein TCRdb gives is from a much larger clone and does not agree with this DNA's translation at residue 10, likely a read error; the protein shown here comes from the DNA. CDR3 sequence (DNA): TGTGCCACCTGGGATGCCCGTTATTATAGGAAACTCTTT. Translated: CATWDARYYRKLF. The chain is built from TRGV4 and TRGJ1 or TRGJ2. The CDR3 totals 13 residues. The V gene's germline CDR1 is EGSTGY and CDR2 YDSYTSSV.

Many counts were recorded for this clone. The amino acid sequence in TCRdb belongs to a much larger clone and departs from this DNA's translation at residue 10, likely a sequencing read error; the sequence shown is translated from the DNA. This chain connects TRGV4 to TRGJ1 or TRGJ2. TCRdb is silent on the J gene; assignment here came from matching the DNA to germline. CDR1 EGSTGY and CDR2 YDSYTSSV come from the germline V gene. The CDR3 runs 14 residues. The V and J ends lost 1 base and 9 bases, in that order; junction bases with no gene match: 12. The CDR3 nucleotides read TGTGCCACCTGGGATGGCCGTCGCGATTGTAAGAAACTCTTT. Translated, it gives CATWDGRRDCKKLF.

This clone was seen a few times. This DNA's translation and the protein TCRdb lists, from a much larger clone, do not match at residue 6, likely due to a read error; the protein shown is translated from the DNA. In DNA, the CDR3 is TGTGCCTTGTGGGAGGCGCCCCGAACCCGTAAGAAACTCTTT. It specifies CALWEAPRTRKKLF. J is TRGJ1 or TRGJ2 and V is TRGV9. The J gene was not available in TCRdb and was assigned here by matching the DNA to germline segments. The CDR3 consists of 14 residues. In germline, CDR1 is GITISATS, CDR2 ISYDGTV (reference sequence). With V trimmed by 2 bases and J by 9 bases, 13 bases remained unmatched.

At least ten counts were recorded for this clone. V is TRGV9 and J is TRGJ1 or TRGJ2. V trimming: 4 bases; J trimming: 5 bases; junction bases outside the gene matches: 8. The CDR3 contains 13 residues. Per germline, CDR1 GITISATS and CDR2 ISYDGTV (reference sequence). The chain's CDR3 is CALWESSDYKKLF. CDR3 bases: TGTGCCTTGTGGGAATCTTCCGATTATAAGAAACTCTTT.

CDR3 nucleotides: TGTGCCACCTGGGATGGGTGGACTATAAGAAACTCTTCGGCAGTGGAACAACACTTGTTGTCACAGGTAAGTATCGGAAGAATACAACATTTC. Protein: CATWDGWTIRNSSAVEQHLLSQVSIGRIQHF. No call exists for the J gene, whereas the V gene is TRGV4. Germline assignment: CDR1 EGSTGY and CDR2 YDSYTSSV. The CDR3 spans 31 residues.

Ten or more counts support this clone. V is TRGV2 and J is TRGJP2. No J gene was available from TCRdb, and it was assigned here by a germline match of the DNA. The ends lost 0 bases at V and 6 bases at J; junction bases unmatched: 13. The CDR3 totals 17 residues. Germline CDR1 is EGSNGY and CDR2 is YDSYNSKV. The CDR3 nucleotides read TGTGCCACCTGGGACGGGCCTAGGAGTTTGTGTGATTGGATCAAGACGTTT. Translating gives CATWDGPRSLCDWIKTF.

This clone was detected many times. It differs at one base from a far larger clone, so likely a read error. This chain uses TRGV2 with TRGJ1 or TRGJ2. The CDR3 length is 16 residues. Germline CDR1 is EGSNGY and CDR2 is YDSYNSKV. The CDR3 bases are TGCGCCACCTGGGACGGGCGGCGAGGTTATTATTATAAGAAACTCTTT. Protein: CATWDGRRGYYYKKLF.

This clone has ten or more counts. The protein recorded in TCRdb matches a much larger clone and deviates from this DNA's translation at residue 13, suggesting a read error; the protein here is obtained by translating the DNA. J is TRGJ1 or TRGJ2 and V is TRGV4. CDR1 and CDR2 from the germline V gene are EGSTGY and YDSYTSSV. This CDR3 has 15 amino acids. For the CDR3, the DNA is TGTGCCACCTGGGATGGGCCTTTGAATTATTATAAGGAACTCTTT. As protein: CATWDGPLNYYKELF.

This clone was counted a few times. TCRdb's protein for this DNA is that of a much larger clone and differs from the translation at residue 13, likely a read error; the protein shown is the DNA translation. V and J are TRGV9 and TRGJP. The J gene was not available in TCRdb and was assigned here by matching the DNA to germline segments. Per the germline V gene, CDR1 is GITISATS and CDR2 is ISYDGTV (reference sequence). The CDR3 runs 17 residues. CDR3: CALWEVHSELGKEIKVF. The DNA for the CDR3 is TGTGCCTTGTGGGAGGTCCACTCGGAGTTGGGCAAAGAAATCAAGGTATTT.